The next 22 T cell receptor beta chains were all read from a single sample in a study of identical twins. Each CDR3 protein gets one entry after TCRdb re-called the 5' RACE reads with MiXCR. The sample lists some 190,000 distinct CDR3 sequences; roughly 15% were seen once. These data were also reused for a study on T cells expressing NK-cell markers.

The sample consisted of CD8+ T cells sorted from blood. These receptors were taken from a woman under 30 in good health.

J is TRBJ2-1 and V is TRBV9; 10 nucleotides agree with TRBD2. The CDR3 length is 16 residues. After removal of 2 bases from V and 5 bases from J, the junction contained 7 bases not matched to a gene. CDR1 and CDR2 (germline): SGDLS, YYNGEE. CDR3 protein: CASSVRTSGVNNEQFF. In nucleotides, the CDR3 is TGTGCCAGCAGCGTTCGAACTAGCGGGGTCAACAATGAGCAGTTCTTC.

This rearrangement joins TRBV12-3 or TRBV12-4 to TRBJ2-5; 10 bases are a match to TRBD2. The CDR3 extends over 15 amino acids. J gave up 5 bases and V 2 bases, and 5 bases lay outside the gene matches. CDR3 region: CASSLKRGGRETQYF. The CDR3 nucleotides are TGTGCCAGCAGTTTAAAGCGGGGGGGCCGGGAGACCCAGTACTTC.

A few counts support this clonotype. The V call is TRBV7-9, the J call TRBJ2-1; the D is unclear. V was cut by 6 bases and J by 3 bases, with 18 bases left in between. Germline V lookup: CDR1 SEHNR, CDR2 FQNEAQ (reference sequence). This CDR3 has 16 amino acids. The chain's CDR3 is CASSPPAAVIYNEQFF. The CDR3, as DNA: TGTGCCAGCAGTCCCCCGGCTGCGGTTATCTACAATGAGCAGTTCTTC. The complete variable domain, with remaining parts taken from reference TRBV7-9 and TRBJ2-1, reads DTGVSQNPRHKITKRGQNVTFRCDPISEHNRLYWYRQTLGQGPEFLTYFQNEAQLEKSRLLSDRFSAERPKGSFSTLEIQRTEQGDSAMYLCASSPPAAVIYNEQFFGPGTRLTVL.

This chain links TRBV20-1 with TRBJ1-1; no firm D call. The CDR3 totals 14 residues. Trimming left V 3 bases short and J 3 bases short, with 14 bases between. Germline-derived CDR1 and CDR2 are DFQATT and SNEGSKA (reference sequence). CDR3 sequence (DNA): TGCAGTGCTAGGGACCCGAGGGTGGACACTGAAGCTTTCTTT. This encodes CSARDPRVDTEAFF.

This clonotype has more than one count but fewer than ten. The chain employs TRBV12-3 or TRBV12-4 and TRBJ1-2; a weak D match, TRBD1 (5 bases). Trimming took off 8 bases at V and 8 bases at J, with 18 bases between the two ends. CDR3 size: 13 residues. The chain's CDR3 is CASRGIGGSGYTF. The DNA for the CDR3 is TGTGCCAGCCGGGGGATTGGGGGTAGCGGCTACACCTTC.

This rearrangement joins TRBV5-8 to TRBJ2-7, with 7 nucleotides matching TRBD2. Looked up from germline, CDR1 is SGHTS and CDR2 is YDEGEE. The ends lost 0 bases at V and 2 bases at J; junction bases unmatched: 11. The CDR3 spans 17 residues. In DNA form, the CDR3 reads TGTGCCAGCAGCTTGGGTACGCGGCTAGCGGCTCCCTACGAGCAGTACTTC. Translated: CASSLGTRLAAPYEQYF.

The CDR3: CSVGSAMNTEAFF. In DNA form, the CDR3 reads TGCAGCGTTGGCTCAGCAATGAACACTGAAGCTTTCTTT. This chain links TRBV29-1 with TRBJ1-1; no clear D gene. The length of the CDR3 is 13 residues. Germline V CDR1 and CDR2: SQVTM, ANQGSEA. Trimming stripped 4 bases from V and 0 bases from J, with 9 bases between.

CDR3 sequence (DNA): TGTGCCAGCAGCGGGACATATCTTAGCACAGATACGCAGTATTTT. This sequence encodes CASSGTYLSTDTQYF. The V gene is TRBV25-1, the J gene TRBJ2-3; tentatively, D is TRBD1 (6 bases). Germline-derived CDR1 and CDR2 are MGHDK and SYGVNS. There are 15 residues in the CDR3. V was shortened by 6 bases and J by 0 bases, with 13 bases between the two germline ends.

The chain is built from TRBV19 and TRBJ2-1; the match to TRBD2 covers 12 bases. The V gene's germline CDR1 is LNHDA and CDR2 SQIVND (reference sequence). V shed 5 bases and J 4 bases; nucleotides not matched to a gene: 3. This CDR3 has 15 amino acids. The CDR3 loop is CASSSTSGGYNEQFF. Here the CDR3 DNA reads TGTGCCAGTAGTTCGACTAGCGGGGGTTACAATGAGCAGTTCTTC.

The genes are TRBV5-6 and TRBJ1-5; D is perhaps TRBD1 (5 bases). From germline, CDR1 is SGHDT and CDR2 YYEEEE. With 4 bases removed from V and 2 bases from J, the gap between germline ends came to 13 bases. There are 15 residues in the CDR3. DNA for the CDR3: TGTGCCAGCAGCCCGGGACCCCGGGGCAATCAGCCCCAGCATTTT. Protein: CASSPGPRGNQPQHF.

The chain recombines TRBV24-1 with TRBJ2-2; TRBD1 aligns across 7 bases. CDR3 size: 13 residues. V was clipped by 5 bases and J by 6 bases; unmatched bases: 2. Germline V CDR1 and CDR2: KGHDR, SFDVKD. Here the CDR3 DNA reads TGTGCCACCAGTGGAACAGGGGCCGGGGAGCTGTTTTTT. This gives the protein CATSGTGAGELFF.

The sample holds a few counts of this clonotype. The V and J genes are TRBV4-1 and TRBJ2-1, with D perhaps matching TRBD2 (6 bases). V was cut by 1 base and J by 8 bases, with 12 bases left in between. The germline gives CDR1 MGHRA, CDR2 YSYEKL. CDR3 size: 14 residues. Here the CDR3 reads CASSQGLGVDEQFF. The CDR3 bases are TGCGCCAGCAGCCAAGGACTAGGCGTGGATGAGCAGTTCTTC.

This clonotype showed up just a few times. V is TRBV5-6 and J is TRBJ2-3; D could derive from TRBD1 or TRBD2 (5 bases each). With 4 bases removed from V and 1 base from J, the gap between germline ends came to 13 bases. Germline loops: CDR1 SGHDT, CDR2 YYEEEE. The CDR3 loop spans 15 amino acids. The CDR3 reads CASSRDPGRTDTQYF. The CDR3 bases are TGTGCCAGCAGCCGGGACCCCGGTCGCACAGATACGCAGTATTTT.

Many counts were recorded for this clonotype. V is TRBV12-3 or TRBV12-4 and J is TRBJ2-4; no reliable D call. This CDR3 spans 13 amino acids. V lost 3 bases and J 6 bases, leaving 9 bases between the germline ends. CDR3 in DNA: TGTGCCAGCAGTTTCTCCCTGGGAAACATTCAGTACTTC. Its translation is CASSFSLGNIQYF.

The sample holds a few counts of this clonotype. The chain uses TRBV12-3 or TRBV12-4 and TRBJ1-1; D remains ambiguous. V was pared by 6 bases and J by 8 bases, with 13 bases between. The CDR3 has 12 amino acids. The CDR3: CASSRQLHEAFF. In DNA, the CDR3 is TGTGCCAGCAGCCGGCAACTGCACGAAGCTTTCTTT.

The chain joins TRBV20-1 to TRBJ2-5; a possible D gene is TRBD2 (5 bases). CDR3 length equals 14 residues. Germline CDR1 is DFQATT and CDR2 is SNEGSKA (reference sequence). The ends were cut back, 6 bases at V and 5 bases at J, with 19 bases in the middle. CDR3 bases: TGCAGTGCCCCCCCCCTCGGCGGCGGGGAGACCCAGTACTTC. It yields the protein CSAPPLGGGETQYF.

This clonotype was seen only a few times. V usage is TRBV29-1 and J usage is TRBJ1-2, with unresolved D. The germline V gene has CDR1 SQVTM and CDR2 ANQGSEA. This CDR3 has 9 residues. V gave up 6 bases and J gave up 8 bases, with 7 bases separating them. The CDR3 DNA reads TGCAGCGTGAGGGAAGGCTACACCTTC. It encodes CSVREGYTF.

The chain uses TRBV6-1 and TRBJ2-1, with TRBD2 as a possible D gene (7 bases). Looked up from germline, CDR1 is MNHNS and CDR2 is SASEGT. V dropped 5 bases and J dropped 4 bases, with 15 bases sitting between them. The CDR3 runs to 15 residues. The DNA for the CDR3 is TGTGCCAGCAGTCCTCCGGGGGGCGGGTACAATGAGCAGTTCTTC. This encodes CASSPPGGGYNEQFF.

This clonotype was picked up many times. The rearrangement joins TRBV7-9 to TRBJ2-1; maybe TRBD2 (6 bases). This CDR3 spans 14 amino acids. From germline, CDR1 is SEHNR and CDR2 FQNEAQ (reference sequence). Between the trimmed V and J ends, which lost 9 bases and 9 bases, there was a span of 21 bases. The CDR3 loop reads CAREYLGGMGEQFF. CDR3 nucleotide sequence: TGTGCCAGAGAATACTTGGGAGGCATGGGTGAGCAGTTCTTC.

The table lists this clonotype with a few counts. The chain couples TRBV27 to TRBJ2-1; 10 bases fit TRBD2. J gave up 6 bases and V 3 bases, and 5 bases lay outside the gene matches. The CDR3 consists of 15 residues. Germline CDR1 reads MNHEY; CDR2 reads SMNVEV (reference sequence). The CDR3 is CASSFGLAGANEQFF. The CDR3 bases are TGTGCCAGCAGTTTTGGGCTAGCGGGGGCCAATGAGCAGTTCTTC.

The V and J genes are TRBV4-1 and TRBJ2-1; tentatively, D is TRBD2 (6 bases). Germline lookup yields CDR1 MGHRA and CDR2 YSYEKL. Trimming took off 6 bases at V and 6 bases at J, with 12 bases between the two ends. The CDR3 has 13 residues. CDR3 bases: TGCGCCAGCAGGGGTGACGGGGGCAATGAGCAGTTCTTC. Encoded protein: CASRGDGGNEQFF.

Here the CDR3 DNA reads TGTGCCAGCAGTTACGCGGCGGGGCAGACCCAGTACTTC. It is translated as CASSYAAGQTQYF. The genes are TRBV6-5 and TRBJ2-5, with D possibly matching TRBD2 (6 bases). Per germline, CDR1 MNHEY and CDR2 SVGAGI. The V end was cut by 2 bases, the J end by 6 bases, with 10 bases between. This CDR3 has 13 amino acids.